This TCR beta chain was observed in a study of blood T cell repertoires in COVID-19 (dated by TCRdb to 2019 to 2021). Notes on the research overall: Samples covering the acute and convalescent phases of COVID-19 were provided by collaborators in the United States, Italy and Spain. The prospective study material was composed of cDNA or gDNA derived from T cells, B-cell-depleted T cells, or PBMCs. Subjects who had been exposed to COVID-19, were actively infected with it, or had recovered from it provided the deeply sampled blood TCRbeta repertoires that made up the dataset. A freely available public database, intended as a resource for researchers studying the immune response to SARS-CoV-2, is where the repertoires were released. Samples were obtained from the ongoing ImmuneRACE study (first 160 participants) and from about 1,300 subjects provided by 6 global collaborators. Sample metadata almost always included a de-identified subject ID, COVID-19 status, age in years and sex. Where HLA class I and class II types were available, the types were taken from metadata supplied by the sample provider, not from assay-based typing.

Whole blood was collected in K2EDTA tubes by collaborating institutions according to the institutions' own protocols. Collaborator samples were shipped for TCRbeta analysis as frozen whole blood, isolated PBMCs, or DNA extracted from either sample type. The CDR3, cysteine through phenylalanine, is 15 amino acids long. Only the CDR3 DNA stays, 45 bases, in frame from base 1. According to the germline V gene, CDR1 reads MNHEY and CDR2 reads SVGEGT. The junction shows trimming of 6 bases on V and 4 bases on J, plus 15 bases between the germline ends. TCRbeta CDR3 regions were amplified from genomic DNA using the immunoSEQ Assay, a bias-controlled multiplex PCR. On the study's bioinformatics: The number of nucleated cells in each sample was estimated by amplification of reference gene primers within the assay. To quantify the absolute abundance of each unique TCRbeta CDR3 rearrangement, sequence reads were collapsed and filtered. For each sample, productive Simpson clonality was calculated as the square root of Simpson's diversity index over productive rearrangements. Imported from immuneACCESS, the table was reduced by TCRdb to in-frame sequences with V and J called. These copies leave out some clones; in studies compared against another copy, an unresolved V gene accounts for under half, and the cause of the remainder is not known. The DNA gave D and trimming, while V, J and clone size come from that table. The sample has 150,000 or so clones on record, more than 75% of them singletons. The top ten clones comprise approximately 13% of the sample.

The research as a whole found: Clinical and demographic metadata were provided uncurated, with the amount varying by source and participant.

On this clone: Its antigen is not yet known. Base qualities are not recorded, but no much larger clone differs from it by a single base.

The sample consisted of peripheral blood. The clonotype was recovered from a man between 60 and 75 years old with active or convalescent COVID-19. This chain is built from TRBV6-2 or TRBV6-3 and TRBJ2-2; the best D guess is TRBD2, with 6 bases matching. CDR3 protein: CASSWDWPSTGELFF. The bases are TGTGCCAGCAGCTGGGACTGGCCGAGCACCGGGGAGCTGTTTTTT.